This TCR beta chain was found in a study of blood T cell repertoires in COVID-19. Whole-study context: The analysed material was cDNA or gDNA that came from T cells, B-cell-depleted T cells, or PBMCs.

Authors' analysis steps: Estimation of nucleated cell counts was performed using reference gene primer amplification. Repertoires were generated with immunoSEQ multiplex PCR, while TCRdb's copy carries only in-frame clones and drops some. V and J calls and clone size follow that table, whereas D and trimming were derived from the DNA. The table has about 150,000 clones, 70% to 90% seen once. The CDR3 has 14 amino acids. Germline V gene sequence: CDR1 SGHTA, CDR2 FQGNSA. V shed 4 bases and J shed 6 bases, with 16 bases lying between them. This sequence joins TRBV7-2 and TRBJ2-7; possibly TRBD1 for D (5 bases). Sample: peripheral blood. The clonotype was recovered from a woman between 70 and 85 years old with acute or convalescent COVID-19. Written as DNA, the CDR3 is TGTGCCAGCAGCTCTGGGGCCTTCCTGGCCGAGCAGTACTTC. Encoded protein: CASSSGAFLAEQYF.